The 27 T cell receptor beta chains given below trace back to one sample, sequenced in a study of OX40 agonist ivuxolimab in advanced cancers. Here immunoSEQ multiplex PCR was the method, and the copy in TCRdb shows in-frame clones only, minus some. Of more than 45,000 clones in the sample, roughly 80% were seen once. Sequenced here: CD4+ or CD8+ T cells sorted from blood, sampled in a trial of the OX40 agonist ivuxolimab. The source is an adult with an advanced solid tumor such as melanoma, head and neck, liver or kidney cancer.

The chain carries TRBV28 and TRBJ2-5; 7 bases fit TRBD2. The V gene's germline CDR1 is MDHEN and CDR2 SYDVKM. V dropped 2 bases and J dropped 2; count of bases not matched to a gene: 17. This CDR3 region has 19 residues. The CDR3 DNA reads TGTGCCAGCAGTTTACTTGCGTTCGGGGCTAGCGGTAGGCAAGAGACCCAGTACTTC. As protein: CASSLLAFGASGRQETQYF.

V is TRBV2 and J is TRBJ2-1; TRBD2 agrees at 10 bases. V lost 2 bases to trimming and J lost 9 bases; unmatched junction nucleotides: 7. Germline V gene lookup returns CDR1 SNHLY and CDR2 FYNNEI. This CDR3 has 15 amino acids. Here the CDR3 DNA reads TGTGCCAGCAGTGAACTAGCGGGGGTTCGGAGTGAGCAGTTCTTC. It yields the protein CASSELAGVRSEQFF.

The genes are TRBV27 and TRBJ2-3, with D possibly TRBD1 on 6 matching bases. V was shortened by 4 bases and J by 0 bases, with 17 bases between the two germline ends. The CDR3 extends over 17 amino acids. Germline V lookup: CDR1 MNHEY, CDR2 SMNVEV (reference sequence). In DNA form, the CDR3 reads TGTGCCAGCAGTTCCTACAGGGATCTAACTAGCACAGATACGCAGTATTTT. Translating gives CASSSYRDLTSTDTQYF.

The CDR3: CASVRASNEKLFF. The CDR3 bases are TGTGCCAGCGTTCGGGCTTCGAATGAAAAACTGTTTTTT. The chain employs TRBV6-1 and TRBJ1-4; D is undetermined. The germline V gene has CDR1 MNHNS and CDR2 SASEGT. V was trimmed by 8 bases and J by 5 bases, leaving 12 bases between them. The CDR3 covers 13 residues.

This clone has just one count. This chain uses TRBV19 with TRBJ2-5; unclear D gene. V was cut by 3 bases and J by 1 base, with 12 bases left in between. This CDR3 contains 15 residues. Germline CDR1 LNHDA, CDR2 SQIVND (reference sequence). In DNA form, the CDR3 reads TGTGCCAGTAGTATGCAATGGGCAGGCCAAGAGACCCAGTACTTC. Its translation: CASSMQWAGQETQYF.

This clone appeared a single time. This chain joins TRBV12-5 and TRBJ1-2; D remains unclear. This CDR3 contains 16 residues. Trimming took off 1 base at V and 0 bases at J, with 12 bases between the two ends. Germline values: CDR1 LGHNT, CDR2 FRNRAP. The CDR3 spells CASGLALVGTNYGYTF. The CDR3 nucleotides read TGTGCTAGTGGTTTGGCCCTAGTTGGGACTAACTATGGCTACACCTTC.

The rearrangement joins TRBV7-9 to TRBJ1-4; D uncertain. The germline V gene encodes CDR1 SEHNR and CDR2 FQNEAQ (reference sequence). Deletions cut 0 bases from V and 3 bases from J, with 8 bases between. The CDR3 extends over 15 amino acids. CDR3 in amino acids: CASSLARGSNEKLFF. In DNA form, the CDR3 reads TGTGCCAGCAGCTTAGCGCGGGGATCTAATGAAAAACTGTTTTTT. Together with reference TRBV7-9 and TRBJ1-4, the CDR3 gives the full variable domain: DTGVSQNPRHKITKRGQNVTFRCDPISEHNRLYWYRQTLGQGPEFLTYFQNEAQLEKSRLLSDRFSAERPKGSFSTLEIQRTEQGDSAMYLCASSLARGSNEKLFFGSGTQLSVL.

The V gene is TRBV7-9, the J gene TRBJ2-7, with D hard to call. The CDR3 is 17 residues long. Germline CDR1 SEHNR, CDR2 FQNEAQ (reference sequence). V lost 4 bases and J 0 bases, leaving 19 bases between the germline ends. The DNA of the CDR3 is TGTGCCAGCAGCTCCGTAAGAGGAAGGTTAAGCTCCTACGAGCAGTACTTC. Residues: CASSSVRGRLSSYEQYF.

V is TRBV5-1 and J is TRBJ2-5, with D uncertain. Germline values: CDR1 SGHRS, CDR2 YFSETQ. The CDR3 has 15 amino acids. Trimming took 0 bases from V and 5 from J, leaving 14 bases between them. CDR3 loop: CASSLEGSPYETQYF. In DNA form, the CDR3 reads TGCGCCAGCAGCTTGGAGGGAAGCCCGTATGAGACCCAGTACTTC.

This clone was counted between two and nine times. The chain has TRBV5-1 and TRBJ1-2; TRBD1 matches at 7 bases. The CDR3 spans 14 residues. In germline, CDR1 is SGHRS, CDR2 YFSETQ. The trim removed 5 bases at V and 4 bases at J, leaving 8 bases unmatched. CDR3 sequence reads: CASSSGTAGYGYTF. The CDR3 DNA follows: TGCGCCAGCAGTTCCGGGACAGCCGGCTATGGCTACACCTTC. The variable domain in full, with the rest retrieved from reference TRBV5-1 and TRBJ1-2, is KAGVTQTPRYLIKTRGQQVTLSCSPISGHRSVSWYQQTPGQGLQFLFEYFSETQRNKGNFPGRFSGRQFSNSRSEMNVSTLELGDSALYLCASSSGTAGYGYTFGSGTRLTVV.

This clone was picked up one time. The chain is built from TRBV5-5 and TRBJ2-3, with 7 bases aligning to TRBD2. The CDR3 totals 15 residues. V gave up 2 bases and J gave up 4 bases; unmatched junction bases: 7. Germline CDR1 reads SGHKS; CDR2 reads YYEKEE (reference sequence). In DNA, the CDR3 is TGTGCCAGCAGCTTTTATACGGCGGGAGCAGATACGCAGTATTTT. Amino acid sequence: CASSFYTAGADTQYF.

This chain links TRBV29-1 with TRBJ2-7; D is tentatively TRBD1 or TRBD2 (5 bases each). Trimming shortened V by 3 bases and J by 8 bases, and 20 bases separated the two germline ends. Germline CDR1 and CDR2: SQVTM and ANQGSEA. CDR3 length: 14 amino acids. The CDR3 nucleotides read TGCAGCGTTGACGAAGCCGGGGTCCCAGGGAAGCAGTACTTC. It encodes CSVDEAGVPGKQYF.

This clone has a handful of counts. The rearrangement uses TRBV5-1 and TRBJ2-1; possibly TRBD1 for D (6 bases). The V gene lost 1 base and the J gene lost 7 bases, with 15 bases spanning the gap. Germline CDR1 SGHRS, CDR2 YFSETQ. This CDR3 has 15 amino acids. The CDR3 region has the DNA TGCGCCAGCAGCTTGCAATTGGACAGAATTAATGAGCAGTTCTTC. As protein: CASSLQLDRINEQFF.

The chain is built from TRBV28 and TRBJ1-1; 7 nucleotides align to TRBD1. J was trimmed by 9 bases and V by 6 bases; bases with no gene match: 7. CDR1 MDHEN and CDR2 SYDVKM come from the germline V gene. The CDR3 runs to 12 residues. In nucleotides, the CDR3 is TGTGCCAGCAGCCTACAGGGGACTCAAGCTTTCTTT. This encodes CASSLQGTQAFF.

The V gene is TRBV28, the J gene TRBJ1-2; D gene ambiguous. V lost 10 bases and J lost 1, with 13 bases in between. The germline gives CDR1 MDHEN, CDR2 SYDVKM. The CDR3 extends over 13 amino acids. The CDR3 loop is CATKLGGNYGYTF. The DNA for the CDR3 is TGTGCCACCAAACTGGGAGGTAACTATGGCTACACCTTC.

This clone was found a few times. The genes are TRBV6-1 and TRBJ1-5; D might be TRBD1 (5 bases). This CDR3 contains 14 residues. Germline V gene lookup returns CDR1 MNHNS and CDR2 SASEGT. V shed 2 bases and J shed 7 bases, with 12 bases lying between them. CDR3 amino acids: CASSESGLGQPQHF. CDR3 sequence (DNA): TGTGCCAGCAGTGAATCAGGGCTCGGGCAGCCCCAGCATTTT.

This clone was observed many times. The chain couples TRBV5-1 to TRBJ1-2; the D gene is possibly TRBD1 (5 bases). Germline loops: CDR1 SGHRS, CDR2 YFSETQ. V dropped 4 bases and J dropped 3 bases, with 16 bases sitting between them. This CDR3 has 15 amino acids. The CDR3 DNA reads TGCGCCAGCAGCGACTCGCGAGTAGGGGACTATGGCTACACCTTC. It specifies CASSDSRVGDYGYTF.

The V gene is TRBV6-4, the J gene TRBJ2-1; TRBD2 matches 7 bases. The J segment lost 10 bases and the V segment lost 2 bases, leaving 5 bases of the junction unmatched. Germline assignment: CDR1 MRHNA and CDR2 SNTAGT. This CDR3 region has 13 residues. The CDR3 is CASSDRRESEQFF. The CDR3 DNA reads as TGTGCCAGCAGTGACCGGCGGGAGTCCGAGCAGTTCTTC.

The genes are TRBV28 and TRBJ2-7, with 9 bases aligning to TRBD2. CDR1 is MDHEN and CDR2 is SYDVKM in the germline V gene. The CDR3 extends over 15 amino acids. The V and J ends lost 10 bases and 1 base, in that order; junction bases with no gene match: 11. The DNA for the CDR3 is TGTGCCACTCACTCTGAGACTAGCGGATCCTACGAGCAGTACTTC. As protein: CATHSETSGSYEQYF.

V gene TRBV7-9 combines with J gene TRBJ2-7; D may be TRBD2 (8 bases). From germline, CDR1 is SEHNR and CDR2 FQNEAQ (reference sequence). The V end lost 5 bases, the J end lost 3 bases, and 17 bases lay between the germline ends. The CDR3 covers 15 residues. Here the CDR3 DNA reads TGTGCCAGCAGCCTAACAGGGGCGGGGGGCTACGAGCAGTACTTC. Its protein product is CASSLTGAGGYEQYF.

The chain recombines TRBV18 with TRBJ2-1; the match to TRBD2 covers 11 bases. The J segment lost 8 bases and the V segment lost 8 bases, leaving 5 bases of the junction unmatched. Germline V lookup: CDR1 KGHSH, CDR2 LQKENI. The CDR3 runs 13 residues. The CDR3 is CASLSGRADEQFF. In DNA form, the CDR3 reads TGTGCCAGCCTTAGCGGGAGGGCAGATGAGCAGTTCTTC.

The chain combines TRBV19 with TRBJ2-3, with 11 bases aligning to TRBD2. Trimming took 6 bases from V and 4 from J; bases not matched to a gene: 3. The CDR3 has 14 amino acids. Looked up from germline, CDR1 is LNHDA and CDR2 is SQIVND (reference sequence). The chain's CDR3 is CASRLAGVPDTQYF. The CDR3 coding sequence is TGTGCCAGTAGACTAGCGGGAGTCCCAGATACGCAGTATTTT.

The chain links TRBV10-1 to TRBJ1-4; D is possibly TRBD1 (5 bases). Germline V gene data show CDR1 as WNHNN and CDR2 as SYGVQD (reference sequence). The length of the CDR3 is 13 residues. V gave up 3 bases and J gave up 7 bases, with 9 bases separating them. In DNA form, the CDR3 reads TGCGCCAGCAGTGATGGGGCAGGTGAAAAACTGTTTTTT. As protein: CASSDGAGEKLFF.

Here the CDR3 DNA reads TGCGCCAGCAGCCGACAGGGGGAGACCCAGTACTTC. It translates to CASSRQGETQYF. The gene calls are TRBV5-1 and TRBJ2-5; 8 positions agree with TRBD1. V shed 4 bases and J 5 bases; nucleotides not matched to a gene: 1. The CDR3 contains 12 residues. The germline CDR1 and CDR2 sequences are SGHRS and YFSETQ.

J is TRBJ1-4 and V is TRBV2, with a tentative D call TRBD1 (5 bases). The V gene's germline CDR1 is SNHLY and CDR2 FYNNEI. Trimming removed 4 bases from V and 2 bases from J, with 8 bases in between. The CDR3 sequence is 14 residues long. The CDR3 nucleotides are TGTGCCAGCAGTGCGACAGTGACTAATGAAAAACTGTTTTTT. It codes for CASSATVTNEKLFF.

The chain couples TRBV5-1 to TRBJ2-7; TRBD2 agrees at 10 bases. Germline CDR1 SGHRS, CDR2 YFSETQ. The V gene end was trimmed by 3 bases and the J gene end by 3 bases; junction bases not matched to a gene: 6. This CDR3 has 15 residues. CDR3 in amino acids: CASSSASGSLYEQYF. In nucleotides, the CDR3 is TGCGCCAGCAGCTCAGCTAGCGGGAGTCTCTACGAGCAGTACTTC.

The chain joins TRBV10-3 to TRBJ1-3; D not resolved. Germline CDR1 and CDR2: ENHRY and SYGVKD. This CDR3 is built from 15 residues. Trimming left V 2 bases short and J 0 bases short, with 8 bases between. The CDR3 region is CAISEGGYSGNTIYF. The CDR3 DNA follows: TGTGCCATCAGTGAGGGTGGGTACTCTGGAAACACCATATATTTT.